This passage covers 9 T cell receptor beta chains from one sample sequenced in a study of T cell responses to AZD1222 COVID-19 vaccine. Produced via immunoSEQ multiplex PCR; TCRdb's table is partial and in-frame only. The sample has 150,000 or so clones; roughly 87% are singletons. This specimen was peripheral blood, taken on day 0 of AZD1222 vaccination. The receptors come from an adult in good health.

The chain recombines TRBV5-1 with TRBJ2-5, with 7 bases fitting TRBD1. The CDR3 totals 15 residues. Per the germline V gene, CDR1 is SGHRS and CDR2 is YFSETQ. The V segment lost 4 bases and the J segment 1 base; nucleotides outside the gene matches: 7. The CDR3, as DNA: TGCGCCAGCAGCACCCGACAGGGTCTCCAAGAGACCCAGTACTTC. Translation gives CASSTRQGLQETQYF.

The rearrangement uses TRBV6-5 and TRBJ1-2; D not certain. Trimming shortened V by 6 bases and J by 4 bases, and 9 bases separated the two germline ends. The CDR3 sequence is 12 residues long. The germline CDR1 and CDR2 sequences are MNHEY and SVGAGI. In nucleotides, the CDR3 is TGTGCCAGCAGAAGTGATCGCTATGGCTACACCTTC. Protein product: CASRSDRYGYTF.

J is TRBJ1-2 and V is TRBV20-1; D is uncertain. CDR1 and CDR2 (germline): DFQATT, SNEGSKA (reference sequence). CDR3 length equals 11 residues. The V end was cut by 3 bases, the J end by 6 bases, with 8 bases between. The CDR3, as DNA: TGCAGTGCTAGTAAAGGGAATGGCTACACCTTC. As protein: CSASKGNGYTF.

V is TRBV19 and J is TRBJ1-1; tentative D call: TRBD1 (5 bases). Trimming took off 4 bases at V and 1 base at J, with 13 bases between the two ends. This CDR3 has 15 amino acids. Germline values: CDR1 LNHDA, CDR2 SQIVND (reference sequence). Here the CDR3 reads CASSTPGRGNTEAFF. CDR3 DNA: TGTGCCAGTAGTACTCCGGGACGTGGGAACACTGAAGCTTTCTTT.

This sequence joins TRBV24-1 and TRBJ1-3; tentatively, D is TRBD1 (5 bases). The CDR3 has 14 amino acids. Germline V gene lookup returns CDR1 KGHDR and CDR2 SFDVKD. The V end lost 6 bases, the J end lost 6 bases, and 14 bases lay between the germline ends. The CDR3 protein is CATSSGYLENTIYF. For the CDR3, the DNA is TGTGCCACCAGTTCAGGGTACTTGGAAAACACCATATATTTT.

This clone was counted only a few times. The chain recombines TRBV4-1 with TRBJ2-2, with 7 bases identical to TRBD1. Unmatched junction bases numbered 11, after V lost 5 bases and J lost 5 bases. Germline-derived CDR1 and CDR2 are MGHRA and YSYEKL. The CDR3 is 16 amino acids. CDR3 nucleotides: TGCGCCAGCAGCTTCTCAGGGGGAGTAGGGACCGGGGAGCTGTTTTTT. Its protein product is CASSFSGGVGTGELFF.

V and J are TRBV6-5 and TRBJ1-5; no reliable D call. CDR3 length equals 13 residues. Germline V CDR1 and CDR2: MNHEY, SVGAGI. Trimming took off 5 bases at V and 0 bases at J, with 5 bases between the two ends. This CDR3 is CASSRDSNQPQHF. In nucleotides, the CDR3 is TGTGCCAGCAGTCGGGATAGCAATCAGCCCCAGCATTTT.

V usage is TRBV4-3 and J usage is TRBJ1-2, with TRBD1 matching over 11 bases. This CDR3 comprises 17 residues. With 0 bases clipped from V and 4 bases from J, the junction kept 7 bases outside the gene matches. Germline loops: CDR1 LGHNA, CDR2 YSLEER. The CDR3 region has the DNA TGCGCCAGCAGCCAAGAGGGACAGGGGGGTCGCGTCTATGGCTACACCTTC. Protein sequence: CASSQEGQGGRVYGYTF.

This CDR3 reads CASSPLAGESGELFF. The CDR3 region has the DNA TGTGCCAGCAGCCCACTAGCGGGAGAGTCCGGGGAGCTGTTTTTT. The gene calls are TRBV4-2 and TRBJ2-2, with TRBD2 matching over 11 bases. The CDR3 has 15 residues. V shed 4 bases and J 6 bases; nucleotides not matched to a gene: 4. From germline, CDR1 is LGHNA and CDR2 YNFKEQ.